The clone carrying this TCR beta chain is labeled as medium-sized. Its antigen is not known. The data are from a study of naive and memory T cell subsets. A UMI-containing oligonucleotide was joined by 3' ligation to the TCR cDNA template. RNA was extracted from 2 to 3 ml of whole blood of healthy adults. Reverse transcription used DNase-treated unsorted total RNA, aiming for about 1 to 1000 ng. Germline CDR1 reads LGHNA; CDR2 reads YNFKEQ. The CDR3 spans 12 residues. The V end was cut by 2 bases, the J end by 3 bases, with 5 bases between. General study results and limits: Potentially, T cell activation and differentiation skew this RNA-based measurement.

Amplification of ligated cDNA took four PCR rounds with SP2 and nested alpha and beta constant primers. TCRdb re-called the 5' RACE reads through MiXCR, storing one row per CDR3 protein. The sample lists fewer than 40,000 distinct CDR3 sequences, approximately 16% seen once, with around 2.7% in the top ten. This chain joins TRBV4-2 and TRBJ2-7, with no clear D. The clonotype was recovered from a female donor in good health. The CDR3 DNA sequence: TGTGCCAGCAGCCAATCGAACTACGAGCAGTACTTC. This encodes CASSQSNYEQYF.